The 27 T cell receptor beta chains below were found in one sample sequenced in a study of blood T cell repertoires in COVID-19. Assay used: immunoSEQ multiplex PCR; TCRdb lists only in-frame clones, some missing. The sample has about 56,000 clones; roughly nine tenths are singletons. The sequenced sample consisted of peripheral blood. These TCRs come from an older woman with COVID-19, enrolled during active disease.

This clone was counted only a few times. V is TRBV6-2 or TRBV6-3 and J is TRBJ1-4, with 7 bases aligning to TRBD1. This CDR3 is built from 14 residues. Germline CDR1 is MNHEY and CDR2 is SVGEGT. The J segment lost 4 bases and the V segment lost 4 bases, leaving 3 bases of the junction unmatched. The CDR3 spells CASSSGTVNEKLFF. CDR3 in DNA: TGTGCCAGCAGTTCCGGGACAGTTAATGAAAAACTGTTTTTT.

V is TRBV5-6 and J is TRBJ1-2, with a weak D call TRBD1 (5 bases). Trimming shortened V by 0 bases and J by 4 bases, and 10 bases separated the two germline ends. The CDR3 totals 14 residues. Germline V gives CDR1 SGHDT, CDR2 YYEEEE. The CDR3 region is CASSLGQGAYGYTF. The DNA for the CDR3 is TGTGCCAGCAGCTTGGGGCAGGGTGCCTATGGCTACACCTTC.

This sequence joins TRBV6-5 and TRBJ2-3, with D perhaps TRBD2 (6 bases). The germline V gene encodes CDR1 MNHEY and CDR2 SVGAGI. The CDR3 runs 13 residues. The V gene lost 6 bases and the J gene lost 0 bases, with 7 bases spanning the gap. The DNA for the CDR3 is TGTGCCAGCAGGACTAGTAGCACAGATACGCAGTATTTT. Protein sequence: CASRTSSTDTQYF.

The chain combines TRBV5-6 with TRBJ2-5; 14 bases align to TRBD2. The CDR3 length is 19 residues. Germline lookup yields CDR1 SGHDT and CDR2 YYEEEE. The junction had 10 bases not matched to a gene; V was cut back by 2 bases and J by 1 base. The CDR3 is CASSLPGLAGVVGQETQYF. The CDR3 region has the DNA TGTGCCAGCAGCTTACCGGGACTAGCGGGAGTAGTGGGCCAAGAGACCCAGTACTTC.

This sequence joins TRBV29-1 and TRBJ2-1, with a possible D match to TRBD1 (5 bases). V was shortened by 1 base and J by 5 bases, with 9 bases between the two germline ends. CDR3 length: 13 residues. In germline, CDR1 is SQVTM, CDR2 ANQGSEA. This CDR3 reads CSVEGQSNNEQFF. For the CDR3, the DNA is TGCAGCGTTGAAGGACAGTCCAACAATGAGCAGTTCTTC.

This sequence joins TRBV3-1 (or the pseudogene TRBV3-2) and TRBJ2-1; D is perhaps TRBD2 (5 bases). Germline V gives CDR1 LGHDT, CDR2 YNNKEL (reference sequence). The CDR3 totals 15 residues. Trimming took off 4 bases at V and 2 bases at J, with 12 bases between the two ends. The chain's CDR3 is CASSPRGSTYNEQFF. The DNA of the CDR3 is TGTGCCAGCAGCCCAAGAGGGAGCACCTACAATGAGCAGTTCTTC.

This chain joins TRBV27 and TRBJ2-3; D unclear. Deletions cut 4 bases from V and 8 bases from J, with 7 bases between. Looked up from germline, CDR1 is MNHEY and CDR2 is SMNVEV (reference sequence). The CDR3 contains 11 residues. Here the CDR3 DNA reads TGTGCCAGCAGTTCGTACGGTACGCAGTATTTT. It codes for CASSSYGTQYF.

The chain employs TRBV29-1 and TRBJ2-7, with D maybe TRBD1 (6 bases). Germline CDR1 is SQVTM and CDR2 is ANQGSEA. V was pared by 6 bases and J by 1 base, with 16 bases between. The CDR3 sequence is 14 residues long. The CDR3: CSVYGTPGSYEQYF. In nucleotides, the CDR3 is TGCAGCGTCTACGGGACACCGGGTTCCTACGAGCAGTACTTC.

V gene TRBV28 combines with J gene TRBJ2-2, with 9 nucleotides matching TRBD2. V trimming: 4 bases; J trimming: 7 bases; junction bases outside the gene matches: 13. CDR3 length: 17 residues. Per germline, CDR1 MDHEN and CDR2 SYDVKM. In DNA, the CDR3 is TGTGCCAGCAGTTCCAACTTAGCGGGAGAGAGGGGCGGGGAGCTGTTTTTT. Translating it yields CASSSNLAGERGGELFF.

The rearrangement uses TRBV24-1 and TRBJ2-3; possible D gene TRBD1, 6 bases. CDR1 KGHDR and CDR2 SFDVKD come from the germline V gene. V shed 2 bases and J shed 10 bases, with 12 bases lying between them. The CDR3 has 13 amino acids. In DNA, the CDR3 is TGTGCCACCAGTGATTCGAACAGGGCAGCGCAGTATTTT. Translating it yields CATSDSNRAAQYF.

The V and J genes are TRBV6-5 and TRBJ2-7; no clear D gene. Germline loops: CDR1 MNHEY, CDR2 SVGAGI. Trimming took off 5 bases at V and 6 bases at J, with 11 bases between the two ends. The CDR3 contains 12 residues. The CDR3 coding sequence is TGTGCCAGCAGTCGTGCGTTTGGCGAGCAGTACTTC. This codes for CASSRAFGEQYF.

V is TRBV14 and J is TRBJ2-7, with TRBD2 matching over 9 bases. The V gene end was trimmed by 1 base and the J gene end by 9 bases; junction bases not matched to a gene: 10. The CDR3 is made up of 15 amino acids. Germline CDR1 is SGHDN and CDR2 is FVKESK. The CDR3 sequence: CASSQVGSGSPGQYF. The CDR3 coding sequence is TGTGCCAGCAGCCAAGTTGGTAGCGGGAGCCCCGGGCAGTACTTC.

The rearrangement uses TRBV15 and TRBJ2-1; possibly TRBD2 for D (6 bases). Between the trimmed V and J ends, which lost 0 bases and 9 bases, there was a span of 15 bases. CDR1 and CDR2 from the germline V gene are LNHNV and YYDKDF (reference sequence). The CDR3 is 15 residues long. CDR3 region: CATSRDLILAAEQFF. CDR3 nucleotides: TGTGCCACCAGCAGAGATCTAATACTAGCTGCTGAGCAGTTCTTC. Full variable domain (rest looked up from reference TRBV15 and TRBJ2-1): DAMVIQNPRYQVTQFGKPVTLSCSQTLNHNVMYWYQQKSSQAPKLLFHYYDKDFNNEADTPDNFQSRRPNTSFCFLDIRSPGLGDTAMYLCATSRDLILAAEQFFGPGTRLTVL.

The chain uses TRBV18 and TRBJ1-1; D not certain. The V gene lost 3 bases and the J gene lost 1 base, with 9 bases spanning the gap. The CDR3 contains 14 residues. CDR1 and CDR2 (germline): KGHSH, LQKENI. The CDR3 sequence: CASSPGRANTEAFF. Written as DNA, the CDR3 is TGTGCCAGCTCACCGGGCCGTGCGAACACTGAAGCTTTCTTT.

The chain combines TRBV4-2 with TRBJ2-7; D ambiguous. The V and J ends lost 0 bases and 5 bases respectively, with 11 bases between them. This CDR3 is 14 amino acids long. Germline CDR1 LGHNA, CDR2 YNFKEQ. The CDR3: CASSQDNPRDEQYF. CDR3 nucleotide sequence: TGTGCCAGCAGCCAAGATAATCCCCGGGACGAGCAGTACTTC.

This chain connects TRBV6-2 or TRBV6-3 to TRBJ2-1; 10 bases are shared with TRBD1. Germline V gives CDR1 MNHEY, CDR2 SVGEGT. V was clipped by 0 bases and J by 10 bases; unmatched bases: 12. This CDR3 is 17 amino acids long. The CDR3 here is CASSYSTSGDRGVEQFF. DNA for the CDR3: TGTGCCAGCAGTTACTCAACTAGTGGGGACAGGGGCGTGGAGCAGTTCTTC.

J is TRBJ2-2 and V is TRBV12-3 or TRBV12-4; D remains unclear. V shed 3 bases and J shed 7 bases, with 3 bases lying between them. The CDR3 sequence is 11 residues long. The CDR3 spells CASSFLGELFF. The CDR3 bases are TGTGCCAGCAGTTTCCTCGGGGAGCTGTTTTTT.

The V call is TRBV19, the J call TRBJ1-2; D remains unclear. The CDR3 is made up of 13 amino acids. Looked up from germline, CDR1 is LNHDA and CDR2 is SQIVND (reference sequence). V shed 3 bases and J shed 4 bases, with 9 bases lying between them. The CDR3 DNA reads TGTGCCAGTAGTATTCCGGAGAGCTATGGCTACACCTTC. Translating it yields CASSIPESYGYTF.

J is TRBJ2-2 and V is TRBV30; D might be TRBD2 (5 bases). This CDR3 is built from 14 residues. CDR1 is GTSNPN, CDR2 SVGIG, per germline (reference sequence). This chain's CDR3 is CALRGPSNTGELFF. The CDR3 DNA is TGTGCTCTCCGGGGTCCCTCGAACACCGGGGAGCTGTTTTTT.

V is TRBV7-9 and J is TRBJ2-2; TRBD1 is a possible D gene (6 bases). Germline CDR1 SEHNR, CDR2 FQNEAQ (reference sequence). V was trimmed by 5 bases and J by 4 bases, leaving 14 bases between them. The CDR3 loop spans 15 amino acids. The CDR3 reads CASSPRTEGTGELFF. CDR3 sequence (DNA): TGTGCCAGCAGCCCGAGGACAGAAGGCACCGGGGAGCTGTTTTTT.

The rearrangement joins TRBV3-1 (or the pseudogene TRBV3-2) to TRBJ2-5; 7 positions agree with TRBD1. The V gene's germline CDR1 is LGHDT and CDR2 YNNKEL (reference sequence). CDR3 length: 14 amino acids. Unmatched junction bases numbered 3, after V lost 4 bases and J lost 1 base. The CDR3 DNA reads TGTGCCAGCAGCCTCGGACAGGTCCAAGAGACCCAGTACTTC. Its translation is CASSLGQVQETQYF.

The chain carries TRBV19 and TRBJ1-4; D gene ambiguous. Trimming stripped 7 bases from V and 3 bases from J, with 18 bases between. The CDR3 contains 16 residues. Germline CDR1 is LNHDA and CDR2 is SQIVND (reference sequence). In DNA form, the CDR3 reads TGTGCCAGTACCTCCTCAGGCGGGCTCCCTAATGAAAAACTGTTTTTT. Translation gives CASTSSGGLPNEKLFF.

The V gene is TRBV5-3, the J gene TRBJ2-7, with unresolved D. TRBV5-3 counts as an open reading frame of uncertain function. V lost 4 bases to trimming and J lost 7 bases, with 15 bases between them. The CDR3 is 13 residues long. The CDR3 DNA is TGTGCCAGAAGCGATATTGGGCAAAGGGAGCAGTACTTC. Translation: CARSDIGQREQYF.

The chain links TRBV6-5 to TRBJ2-1; TRBD2 matches 10 bases. V shed 5 bases, J shed 5 bases, and the junction held 6 bases outside the gene matches. CDR1 and CDR2 from the germline V gene are MNHEY and SVGAGI. There are 15 residues in the CDR3. The CDR3 is CASSQPGLANNEQFF. The CDR3 nucleotides are TGTGCCAGCAGTCAGCCGGGACTAGCGAACAATGAGCAGTTCTTC.

The chain links TRBV9 to TRBJ2-3; 10 nucleotides line up with TRBD2. The CDR3 is made up of 16 amino acids. Germline V CDR1 and CDR2: SGDLS, YYNGEE. The trim removed 4 bases at V and 6 bases at J, leaving 11 bases unmatched. The CDR3 spells CASSPGLADWLDTQYF. For the CDR3, the DNA is TGTGCCAGCAGCCCAGGACTAGCGGACTGGTTGGATACGCAGTATTTT.

The chain carries TRBV19 and TRBJ1-2; weak D call: TRBD1 (6 bases). This CDR3 contains 14 residues. V dropped 7 bases and J dropped 6 bases, with 18 bases sitting between them. Germline V gene data show CDR1 as LNHDA and CDR2 as SQIVND (reference sequence). In DNA, the CDR3 is TGTGCCAGTACCCCCAGGGGTTCTCTAGATGGCTACACCTTC. It is translated as CASTPRGSLDGYTF.

The chain links TRBV4-3 to TRBJ1-2; 11 bases map to TRBD1. The CDR3 consists of 17 residues. V was clipped by 4 bases and J by 5 bases; unmatched bases: 12. Germline CDR1 and CDR2: LGHNA and YSLEER. The CDR3 DNA follows: TGCGCCAGCAGCCGAGGGCAACCCGGGACAGGGGGATATGGCTACACCTTC. Translating gives CASSRGQPGTGGYGYTF.